These 3 T cell receptor beta chains came from one sample sequenced in a study of blood T cell repertoires in COVID-19. Repertoires were generated with immunoSEQ multiplex PCR, while TCRdb's copy carries only in-frame clones and drops some. The sample carries about 200,000 clones, over 70% recorded once. The specimen sequenced was peripheral blood. These receptor sequences come from a woman of 80 years or more with acute or convalescent COVID-19.

The chain couples TRBV3-1 (or the pseudogene TRBV3-2) to TRBJ1-1, with 8 bases aligning to TRBD1. V was clipped by 3 bases and J by 10 bases; unmatched bases: 7. The CDR3 totals 13 residues. Per the germline V gene, CDR1 is LGHDT and CDR2 is YNNKEL (reference sequence). The CDR3: CASSQAGQGLAFF. As DNA, the CDR3 is TGTGCCAGCAGCCAGGCCGGACAGGGACTAGCTTTCTTT.

This rearrangement joins TRBV11-2 to TRBJ2-7; TRBD2 agrees at 8 bases. Germline loops: CDR1 SGHAT, CDR2 FQNNGV. The CDR3 has 13 amino acids. V lost 5 bases, J lost 7 bases, and 7 bases stayed unmatched. The CDR3 is CASSPGTRGEQYF. The CDR3 DNA follows: TGTGCCAGCAGCCCTGGGACTAGGGGTGAGCAGTACTTC.

This clone showed up many times. V usage is TRBV19 and J usage is TRBJ1-5; TRBD1 matches at 7 bases. The CDR3 has 15 amino acids. V lost 6 bases, J lost 7 bases, and 12 bases stayed unmatched. Germline CDR1 is LNHDA and CDR2 is SQIVND (reference sequence). The CDR3 sequence is CASRRQGRSEQPQHF. The CDR3 DNA reads as TGTGCCAGTAGACGACAGGGAAGGTCGGAGCAGCCCCAGCATTTT.